Included here is one T cell receptor beta chain sequence, with context. This CDR3 contains 12 residues. The trim removed 6 bases at V and 4 bases at J, leaving 3 bases unmatched. CDR1 and CDR2 (germline): GTSNPN, SVGIG (reference sequence). These data come from a study of control samples from healthy donors and cancer patients. Assay: immunoSEQ multiplex PCR; the TCRdb copy retains only in-frame clones and omits some. The sample yields some 40,000 clones, around 94% seen once. V usage is TRBV30 and J usage is TRBJ2-5, with 9 positions matching TRBD2. Sequencing used blood. This sequence originates from a man in his sixties in good health. CDR3 nucleotides: TGTGCCTGCACGCGGGGGGGAGAGACCCAGTACTTC. Protein sequence: CACTRGGETQYF.